Below, 31 T cell receptor beta chains from the same sample are listed, as sequenced in a study of identical twins. TCRdb reanalysed the 5' RACE reads using MiXCR and keeps one entry per CDR3 protein. The table lists 750,000 to 950,000 distinct CDR3 sequences, 9% to 15% of them singletons. The data also belong to a second study, concerning yellow fever vaccine responses in identical twins.

The sequenced material came from PBMCs. These receptors all stem from a woman aged 18-35 years in good health.

This sequence joins TRBV12-3 or TRBV12-4 and TRBJ1-1, with D uncertain. V was trimmed by 5 bases and J by 1 base, leaving 14 bases between them. The CDR3 totals 15 residues. CDR3 region: CASSTNSSPNTEAFF. Here the CDR3 DNA reads TGTGCCAGCAGTACAAATAGCTCCCCGAACACTGAAGCTTTCTTT.

V is TRBV10-3 and J is TRBJ1-4; the D gene is possibly TRBD1 (5 bases). The germline V gene has CDR1 ENHRY and CDR2 SYGVKD. V lost 6 bases to trimming and J lost 5 bases, with 10 bases between them. The CDR3 has 13 residues. CDR3 DNA: TGTGCCATCAGGGGGGACCCCAATGAAAAACTGTTTTTT. It specifies CAIRGDPNEKLFF.

The rearrangement uses TRBV6-1 and TRBJ2-2; possible D gene TRBD1, 7 bases. The V end lost 11 bases, the J end lost 6 bases, and 22 bases lay between the germline ends. The CDR3 contains 15 residues. The germline V gene has CDR1 MNHNS and CDR2 SASEGT. CDR3 amino acids: CAVQIGGGGSGELFF. CDR3 bases: TGTGCCGTCCAAATTGGAGGGGGCGGTTCCGGGGAGCTGTTTTTT.

The chain has TRBV7-8 and TRBJ2-5, with TRBD1 as a possible D gene (6 bases). Per the germline V gene, CDR1 is SGHVS and CDR2 is FQNEAQ. This CDR3 has 16 residues. V lost 2 bases and J 4 bases, leaving 17 bases between the germline ends. As DNA, the CDR3 is TGTGCCAGCAGCTTATATGGGGGCGCGATATCAGAGACCCAGTACTTC. Its translation: CASSLYGGAISETQYF. The whole variable domain, filled in from reference TRBV7-8 and TRBJ2-5, reads GAGVSQSPRYKVAKRGQDVALRCDPISGHVSLFWYQQALGQGPEFLTYFQNEAQLDKSGLPSDRFFAERPEGSVSTLKIQRTQQEDSAVYLCASSLYGGAISETQYFGPGTRLLVL.

This clonotype has at least ten counts. The J gene is TRBJ2-1, the V gene TRBV15; no clear D gene. The V gene lost 5 bases and the J gene lost 2 bases, with 16 bases spanning the gap. Germline CDR1 is LNHNV and CDR2 is YYDKDF (reference sequence). CDR3 length: 16 amino acids. CDR3 region: CATSVSGRTTYNEQFF. The CDR3 bases are TGTGCCACCAGCGTATCCGGTCGAACTACCTACAATGAGCAGTTCTTC.

The chain carries TRBV12-3 or TRBV12-4 and TRBJ1-4; 7 bases line up with TRBD1. The CDR3 covers 16 residues. V shed 4 bases, J shed 0 bases, and the junction held 5 bases outside the gene matches. CDR3 sequence: CASSSGGVATNEKLFF. The CDR3 DNA follows: TGTGCCAGCAGTTCAGGGGGAGTTGCAACTAATGAAAAACTGTTTTTT.

V and J are TRBV27 and TRBJ2-7; D is unclear. The CDR3 is 15 residues long. Trimming removed 0 bases from V and 2 bases from J, with 11 bases in between. CDR1 is MNHEY, CDR2 SMNVEV, per germline (reference sequence). Written as DNA, the CDR3 is TGTGCCAGCAGTTTATCGGGCGACAACCCCTACGAGCAGTACTTC. It specifies CASSLSGDNPYEQYF.

This clonotype was observed a few times. The chain has TRBV12-3 or TRBV12-4 and TRBJ2-1, with 13 bases identical to TRBD2. V shed 7 bases, J shed 7 bases, and the junction held 13 bases outside the gene matches. There are 17 residues in the CDR3. The CDR3, as DNA: TGTGCCAGCACTCCTCATTCCGGGACTAGCGGGATGAATGAGCAGTTCTTC. It translates to CASTPHSGTSGMNEQFF.

This clonotype has ten or more counts. The rearrangement links TRBV4-1 to TRBJ2-2; D gene ambiguous. The CDR3 loop spans 15 amino acids. The V end lost 0 bases, the J end lost 4 bases, and 9 bases lay between the germline ends. The germline V gene encodes CDR1 MGHRA and CDR2 YSYEKL. The CDR3 sequence is CASSQDRSTTGELFF. For the CDR3, the DNA is TGCGCCAGCAGCCAAGATCGCTCAACCACCGGGGAGCTGTTTTTT.

This clonotype was seen only a few times. The V call is TRBV10-2, the J call TRBJ1-2, with D unclear. The CDR3 runs to 15 residues. V was clipped by 6 bases and J by 4 bases, with 18 bases between them. The germline V gene has CDR1 WSHSY and CDR2 SAAADI. Written as DNA, the CDR3 is TGCGCCAGCAGCCCAAAGCCCGGGGTTTCCTATGGCTACACCTTC. Amino acid sequence: CASSPKPGVSYGYTF.

The table lists this clonotype with a few counts. This sequence joins TRBV10-2 and TRBJ1-5, with unresolved D. Between the trimmed V and J ends, which lost 2 bases and 10 bases, there was a span of 9 bases. The CDR3 has 12 amino acids. Germline V gene lookup returns CDR1 WSHSY and CDR2 SAAADI. CDR3 sequence: CASSETQIPQHF. As DNA, the CDR3 is TGCGCCAGCAGTGAGACGCAAATCCCCCAGCATTTT.

This clonotype was found a few times. J is TRBJ2-1 and V is TRBV5-6, with D maybe TRBD1 (6 bases). CDR1 is SGHDT and CDR2 is YYEEEE in the germline V gene. V dropped 3 bases and J dropped 9 bases, with 16 bases sitting between them. The CDR3 contains 14 residues. The CDR3 sequence is CASSSPYLGAEQFF. The CDR3 nucleotides are TGTGCCAGCAGCTCTCCTTATTTGGGGGCTGAGCAGTTCTTC.

This clonotype showed up just a few times. CDR3 sequence: CASSLYGGLHTDTQYF. In DNA form, the CDR3 reads TGTGCCAGCAGTTTATATGGGGGGCTCCACACAGATACGCAGTATTTT. The V call is TRBV28, the J call TRBJ2-3; either TRBD1 or TRBD2 may supply D (6 bases each). The CDR3 is 16 amino acids. Trimming shortened V by 1 base and J by 2 bases, and 13 bases separated the two germline ends. Germline V gene data show CDR1 as MDHEN and CDR2 as SYDVKM.

V gene TRBV7-6 combines with J gene TRBJ2-3, with 10 bases fitting TRBD2. Unmatched junction bases numbered 6, after V lost 3 bases and J lost 6 bases. The CDR3 runs to 15 residues. Germline assignment: CDR1 SGHVS and CDR2 FNYEAQ. The CDR3 coding sequence is TGTGCCAGCAGCTTTGTCAGCGGGGGGGTTGATACGCAGTATTTT. Residues: CASSFVSGGVDTQYF.

This clonotype has at least ten counts. The gene calls are TRBV12-3 or TRBV12-4 and TRBJ2-1; D is undetermined. This CDR3 is 11 amino acids long. V was shortened by 3 bases and J by 9 bases, with 6 bases between the two germline ends. Written as DNA, the CDR3 is TGTGCCAGCAGTTTCGTGGGTGAGCAGTTCTTC. It codes for CASSFVGEQFF.

This clonotype has at least ten counts. The V call is TRBV20-1, the J call TRBJ2-1; 9 nucleotides line up with TRBD2. There are 16 residues in the CDR3. Looked up from germline, CDR1 is DFQATT and CDR2 is SNEGSKA (reference sequence). V shed 0 bases, J shed 6 bases, and the junction held 9 bases outside the gene matches. CDR3: CSARDLSGGRANEQFF. The DNA of the CDR3 is TGCAGTGCTAGAGATTTGTCTGGCGGGAGGGCCAATGAGCAGTTCTTC.

This clonotype has at least ten counts. The chain uses TRBV5-1 and TRBJ2-7, with unresolved D. From germline, CDR1 is SGHRS and CDR2 YFSETQ. V shed 0 bases and J shed 2 bases, with 6 bases lying between them. The CDR3 spans 13 residues. CDR3 sequence (DNA): TGCGCCAGCAGCTTGGACACAACCTACGAGCAGTACTTC. The encoded protein is CASSLDTTYEQYF.

This chain connects TRBV3-1 to TRBJ2-5; D is perhaps TRBD1 or TRBD2 (6 bases each). CDR3 length: 16 residues. In germline, CDR1 is LGHDT, CDR2 YNNKEL (reference sequence). Between the trimmed V and J ends, which lost 1 base and 0 bases, there was a span of 12 bases. CDR3 in amino acids: CASSQVGGSNQETQYF. CDR3 in DNA: TGTGCCAGCAGCCAAGTGGGGGGCTCGAACCAAGAGACCCAGTACTTC.

The chain is built from TRBV14 and TRBJ1-1; the D gene is possibly TRBD1 (5 bases). Trimming shortened V by 0 bases and J by 5 bases, and 13 bases separated the two germline ends. The germline V gene encodes CDR1 SGHDN and CDR2 FVKESK. The CDR3 runs 15 residues. CDR3 nucleotides: TGTGCCAGCAGCCAAGATGGGGGTTCTTGGACTGAAGCTTTCTTT. It specifies CASSQDGGSWTEAFF.

This clonotype has just a few counts. The genes are TRBV15 and TRBJ2-1; D is unclear. CDR3 length equals 15 residues. Germline V gene lookup returns CDR1 LNHNV and CDR2 YYDKDF (reference sequence). Trimming took 7 bases from V and 0 from J, leaving 13 bases between them. CDR3 loop: CATKSQKHSYNEQFF. The CDR3 region has the DNA TGTGCCACCAAAAGCCAGAAGCACTCCTACAATGAGCAGTTCTTC. Full variable domain (remainder filled in from reference TRBV15 and TRBJ2-1): DAMVIQNPRYQVTQFGKPVTLSCSQTLNHNVMYWYQQKSSQAPKLLFHYYDKDFNNEADTPDNFQSRRPNTSFCFLDIRSPGLGDTAMYLCATKSQKHSYNEQFFGPGTRLTVL.

The chain couples TRBV10-2 to TRBJ2-5; 7 nucleotides align to TRBD1. The V and J ends lost 1 base and 5 bases, in that order; junction bases with no gene match: 7. The CDR3 is 15 residues long. Germline V gene lookup returns CDR1 WSHSY and CDR2 SAAADI. The CDR3 sequence: CASSELQGQWETQYF. CDR3 sequence (DNA): TGCGCCAGCAGTGAGTTACAGGGACAGTGGGAGACCCAGTACTTC.

The chain is built from TRBV6-1 and TRBJ2-3, with TRBD2 matching over 11 bases. The CDR3 contains 16 residues. From germline, CDR1 is MNHNS and CDR2 SASEGT. Trimming took 5 bases from V and 6 from J; bases not matched to a gene: 10. The CDR3 DNA sequence: TGTGCCAGCAGTCGTAGCGGGGGGGCCTCCCGCGATACGCAGTATTTT. It is translated as CASSRSGGASRDTQYF.

V gene TRBV20-1 combines with J gene TRBJ1-5, with D unresolved. Trimming cost V 3 bases and J 0 bases, with 12 bases left between them. This CDR3 is built from 15 residues. The V gene's germline CDR1 is DFQATT and CDR2 SNEGSKA (reference sequence). The CDR3 protein is CSASLASYSNQPQHF. CDR3 nucleotide sequence: TGCAGTGCTAGCCTGGCCAGTTATAGCAATCAGCCCCAGCATTTT.

The table lists this clonotype with many counts. The chain recombines TRBV28 with TRBJ2-1; 11 positions match TRBD2. The germline CDR1 and CDR2 sequences are MDHEN and SYDVKM. The V segment lost 10 bases and the J segment 8 bases; nucleotides outside the gene matches: 4. CDR3 length: 12 residues. CDR3 region: CATLTSGDEQFF. The CDR3 DNA sequence: TGTGCCACCCTGACTAGCGGGGATGAGCAGTTCTTC.

V usage is TRBV29-1 and J usage is TRBJ1-1, with TRBD1 as a possible D gene (5 bases). Germline V lookup: CDR1 SQVTM, CDR2 ANQGSEA. There are 12 residues in the CDR3. Trimming cost V 0 bases and J 8 bases, with 10 bases left between them. CDR3 sequence (DNA): TGCAGCGTTGAAGACGTAGGGGTAGAAGCTTTCTTT. Amino acids: CSVEDVGVEAFF.

The rearrangement joins TRBV15 to TRBJ2-1; TRBD2 might be the D (5 bases). This CDR3 spans 16 amino acids. Trimming shortened V by 0 bases and J by 3 bases, and 12 bases separated the two germline ends. Germline lookup yields CDR1 LNHNV and CDR2 YYDKDF (reference sequence). CDR3: CATSRDGLGSYNEQFF. The CDR3 coding sequence is TGTGCCACCAGCAGAGATGGGCTAGGGAGCTACAATGAGCAGTTCTTC.

The CDR3 nucleotides are TGTGCCAGCAGTCCATGGACAGGCCAGGGCTACACCTTC. Protein sequence: CASSPWTGQGYTF. J is TRBJ1-2 and V is TRBV12-3 or TRBV12-4; TRBD1 agrees at 7 bases. The CDR3 extends over 13 amino acids. The V gene end was trimmed by 5 bases and the J gene end by 8 bases; junction bases not matched to a gene: 8.

The chain uses TRBV20-1 and TRBJ1-5, with D hard to call. CDR1 DFQATT and CDR2 SNEGSKA come from the germline V gene (reference sequence). V lost 1 base and J lost 0, with 10 bases in between. CDR3 length: 15 residues. CDR3 in DNA: TGCAGTGCTAGAGTTGCGACTAATAGCAATCAGCCCCAGCATTTT. Translation: CSARVATNSNQPQHF.

This chain uses TRBV6-5 with TRBJ1-1, with D possibly matching TRBD1 (5 bases). Germline V CDR1 and CDR2: MNHEY, SVGAGI. This CDR3 region has 13 residues. Trimming removed 4 bases at V and 4 bases at J, with 10 bases between. The CDR3 nucleotides read TGTGCCAGCAGTTTTGAAAGGGGCACTGAAGCTTTCTTT. Its protein is CASSFERGTEAFF.

CDR3 bases: TGTGCCAGCAGGGCCGGGGGGGACCATTCGGGGACGACTTACGAGCAGTACGTC. Translation gives CASRAGGDHSGTTYEQYV. The V gene is TRBV5-4, the J gene TRBJ2-7; TRBD2 matches at 8 bases. This CDR3 has 18 residues. The trim removed 5 bases at V and 4 bases at J, leaving 20 bases unmatched. From germline, CDR1 is SGHNT and CDR2 YYREEE (reference sequence).

This clonotype has a count of ten or more. The chain has TRBV2 and TRBJ2-1; D is perhaps TRBD1 (6 bases). The CDR3 has 15 residues. Looked up from germline, CDR1 is SNHLY and CDR2 is FYNNEI. Trimming took 6 bases from V and 8 from J, leaving 20 bases between them. For the CDR3, the DNA is TGTGCCAGCAGAGACCAAAGGGGACATGCGGATGAGCAGTTCTTC. It codes for CASRDQRGHADEQFF.